The 18 T cell receptor beta chains below come from one sample, sequenced in a study of cytomegalovirus exposure and HLA in healthy donors. Sequencing was performed with immunoSEQ multiplex PCR; in TCRdb, only in-frame clones are kept and a portion is missing. This sample carries 250,000 to 350,000 clones, approximately 86% of them seen once, and the ten largest clones take approximately 0.96%. Sequenced input: PBMCs. Every receptor here comes from a man aged 30 to 45 in good health and CMV-seronegative.

This chain joins TRBV4-1 and TRBJ2-1; TRBD1 matches at 12 bases. With V trimmed by 3 bases and J by 8 bases, 2 bases remained unmatched. Germline values: CDR1 MGHRA, CDR2 YSYEKL. CDR3 size: 14 residues. The DNA for the CDR3 is TGCGCCAGCAGCCAGGGACAGGGGGCGGATGAGCAGTTCTTC. Translated, it gives CASSQGQGADEQFF.

This clone was detected once. V is TRBV7-8 and J is TRBJ1-4; D gene ambiguous. CDR1 and CDR2 from the germline V gene are SGHVS and FQNEAQ. The CDR3 totals 14 residues. V lost 2 bases and J 12 bases, leaving 16 bases between the germline ends. This CDR3 reads CASSLSGRPLELFF. CDR3 bases: TGTGCCAGCAGCTTATCTGGCAGGCCCTTAGAACTGTTTTTT.

The J gene is TRBJ2-5, the V gene TRBV11-1, with 11 bases matching TRBD2. Losses at the gene ends were 2 bases for V and 1 base for J; bases not matched to a gene: 3. In germline, CDR1 is SGHAT, CDR2 FQDESV (reference sequence). The length of the CDR3 is 16 residues. The CDR3 loop is CASSLTLAGGQETQYF. As DNA, the CDR3 is TGTGCCAGCAGCTTAACTCTAGCGGGGGGCCAAGAGACCCAGTACTTC.

This clone occurred once. J is TRBJ2-2 and V is TRBV25-1; D remains ambiguous. Trimming removed 2 bases from V and 4 bases from J, with 8 bases in between. CDR1 MGHDK and CDR2 SYGVNS come from the germline V gene. The CDR3 runs to 14 residues. CDR3 loop: CASSENPGTGELFF. The DNA for the CDR3 is TGTGCCAGCAGTGAAAACCCGGGCACCGGGGAGCTGTTTTTT.

The chain uses TRBV6-6 and TRBJ2-4, with 8 bases that match TRBD1. This CDR3 comprises 15 residues. Germline CDR1 MNHNY, CDR2 SVGAGI (reference sequence). With 6 bases clipped from V and 4 bases from J, the junction kept 8 bases outside the gene matches. The CDR3 DNA reads TGTGCCAGCAGCTTACCCGGGACAGGAAAAAACATTCAGTACTTC. Translation gives CASSLPGTGKNIQYF.

The J gene is TRBJ2-7, the V gene TRBV6-5; 9 bases are a match to TRBD2. The J segment lost 2 bases and the V segment lost 0 bases, leaving 2 bases of the junction unmatched. There are 15 residues in the CDR3. Per germline, CDR1 MNHEY and CDR2 SVGAGI. Here the CDR3 DNA reads TGTGCCAGCAGTTACTCAGCGGGGGGTGCCTACGAGCAGTACTTC. As protein: CASSYSAGGAYEQYF.

The rearrangement uses TRBV9 and TRBJ2-6; a weak D match, TRBD1 (5 bases). The CDR3 length is 15 residues. Trimming took 0 bases from V and 2 from J, leaving 6 bases between them. Per germline, CDR1 SGDLS and CDR2 YYNGEE. The DNA of the CDR3 is TGTGCCAGCAGCGTAGTAGGGGCTGGGGCCAACGTCCTGACTTTC. Translating gives CASSVVGAGANVLTF.

V and J are TRBV7-2 and TRBJ1-1, with a possible D match to TRBD1 (6 bases). V lost 1 base to trimming and J lost 5 bases, with 14 bases between them. This CDR3 has 15 amino acids. Germline V gene sequence: CDR1 SGHTA, CDR2 FQGNSA. The CDR3 nucleotides are TGTGCCAGCAGCTTAGATCTGGGGGCTTGGACTGAAGCTTTCTTT. Amino acids: CASSLDLGAWTEAFF.

This clone has a handful of counts. The chain employs TRBV30 and TRBJ1-2, with 10 bases that match TRBD1. This CDR3 contains 13 residues. Trimming at V came to 5 bases and at J to 4 bases, leaving 4 bases not matched to a gene. Germline CDR1 is GTSNPN and CDR2 is SVGIG (reference sequence). CDR3 loop: CAWETGGIYGYTF. The DNA for the CDR3 is TGTGCCTGGGAGACAGGGGGCATCTATGGCTACACCTTC.

The gene calls are TRBV10-3 and TRBJ1-5; TRBD1 aligns across 9 bases. The junction had 21 bases not matched to a gene; V was cut back by 3 bases and J by 6 bases. This CDR3 region has 20 residues. Looked up from germline, CDR1 is ENHRY and CDR2 is SYGVKD. CDR3 nucleotides: TGTGCCATCAGTGACATCTATGGGGACAGGGACAGAGCGTTGGTTCAGCCCCAGCATTTT. This encodes CAISDIYGDRDRALVQPQHF.

The chain employs TRBV19 and TRBJ1-2; D call uncertain. Trimming pared 0 bases from V and 4 bases from J, leaving 9 bases between. The CDR3 runs 14 residues. Germline values: CDR1 LNHDA, CDR2 SQIVND (reference sequence). The CDR3 nucleotides are TGTGCCAGTAGTATAGATCCGGGAGCCTATGGCTACACCTTC. Its translation is CASSIDPGAYGYTF.

V and J are TRBV7-6 and TRBJ1-2, with D perhaps TRBD1 (5 bases). CDR1 SGHVS and CDR2 FNYEAQ come from the germline V gene. There are 15 residues in the CDR3. Trimming cost V 2 bases and J 3 bases, with 13 bases left between them. CDR3 bases: TGTGCCAGCAGCTTAAGCGGAGCGGGGCACTATGGCTACACCTTC. Protein product: CASSLSGAGHYGYTF.

This sequence joins TRBV11-3 and TRBJ2-7; 8 nucleotides align to TRBD2. The CDR3 length is 13 residues. Germline V lookup: CDR1 SGHNT, CDR2 YENEEA. Trimming took 5 bases from V and 3 from J; bases not matched to a gene: 3. CDR3 protein: CASSISGVYEQYF. In DNA, the CDR3 is TGTGCCAGCAGCATTAGCGGGGTCTACGAGCAGTACTTC.

The chain joins TRBV7-2 to TRBJ2-7; no clear D. The V gene lost 4 bases and the J gene lost 6 bases, with 7 bases spanning the gap. This CDR3 has 11 amino acids. CDR1 SGHTA and CDR2 FQGNSA come from the germline V gene. CDR3 loop: CASSSRSEQYF. In DNA, the CDR3 is TGTGCCAGCAGCTCTCGTAGCGAGCAGTACTTC.

The CDR3 bases are TGTGCCAGCAGTAAGGGGGGGGGACTAGCCAATGAGCAGTTCTTC. It yields the protein CASSKGGGLANEQFF. The V call is TRBV5-4, the J call TRBJ2-1, with TRBD2 matching 9 bases. CDR1 and CDR2 (germline): SGHNT, YYREEE (reference sequence). With 5 bases clipped from V and 6 bases from J, the junction kept 9 bases outside the gene matches. The CDR3 sequence is 15 residues long.

The chain employs TRBV6-1 and TRBJ1-1; D call uncertain. V gave up 1 base and J gave up 1 base, with 7 bases separating them. Germline CDR1 MNHNS, CDR2 SASEGT. The CDR3 loop spans 14 amino acids. The DNA for the CDR3 is TGTGCCAGCAGTGAAGTCAACAGGAACACTGAAGCTTTCTTT. The encoded protein is CASSEVNRNTEAFF.

The V call is TRBV5-1, the J call TRBJ2-7; 7 nucleotides agree with TRBD1. Germline V gene sequence: CDR1 SGHRS, CDR2 YFSETQ. The CDR3 loop spans 15 amino acids. V lost 4 bases, J lost 4 bases, and 11 bases stayed unmatched. CDR3 loop: CASSPLTGQAYEQYF. DNA for the CDR3: TGCGCCAGCAGCCCCCTGACAGGGCAGGCTTACGAGCAGTACTTC.

V is TRBV6-1 and J is TRBJ1-5, with D hard to call. Germline V gene lookup returns CDR1 MNHNS and CDR2 SASEGT. The CDR3 is made up of 14 amino acids. Trimming left V 5 bases short and J 5 bases short, with 13 bases between. Written as DNA, the CDR3 is TGTGCCAGCAGTTCAGGTATTTTCGATCAGCCCCAGCATTTT. Translation gives CASSSGIFDQPQHF.